These T cell receptor beta chains were read from a single sample in a study of identical twins. TCRdb called the 5' RACE reads again in MiXCR, with one record for every CDR3 protein. This table has some 660,000 distinct CDR3 sequences, about 9.4% appearing once. The same data also contributed to another study, on yellow fever vaccine responses in identical twins.

The sample consisted of PBMCs. The receptor source for this set is a woman under 30 in good health. Both conserved end residues are part of each CDR3. A D gene is named only where the DNA matches it firmly. Only some rows state a clone size, as once, few, many or a class for expanded clones.

len: 15
abundance: .
v_gene: TRBV5-6
j_gene: TRBJ2-5
d_gene: .
CDR3aa: CASSDYGTPQETQYF
CDR3nt: TGTGCCAGCAGCGACTACGGGACACCTCAAGAGACCCAGTACTTC

len: 15
abundance: .
v_gene: TRBV12-3/TRBV12-4
j_gene: TRBJ2-7
d_gene: TRBD1
CDR3aa: CASSSGQGDIYEQYF
CDR3nt: TGTGCCAGCAGTTCCGGACAGGGCGACATCTACGAGCAGTACTTC

len: 14
abundance: many
v_gene: TRBV5-1
j_gene: TRBJ2-3
d_gene: .
CDR3aa: CASSLRGTTDTQYF
CDR3nt: TGCGCCAGCAGCTTGCGGGGGACCACAGATACGCAGTATTTT

len: 16
abundance: few
v_gene: TRBV28
j_gene: TRBJ1-1
d_gene: TRBD1
CDR3aa: CASSSRTGYMNTEAFF
CDR3nt: TGTGCCAGCAGCTCCCGGACAGGTTATATGAACACTGAAGCTTTCTTT

len: 14
abundance: few
v_gene: TRBV19
j_gene: TRBJ1-5
d_gene: .
CDR3aa: CASSIFSRDQPQHF
CDR3nt: TGTGCCAGTAGTATTTTCTCGCGAGATCAGCCCCAGCATTTT

len: 15
abundance: many
v_gene: TRBV12-3/TRBV12-4
j_gene: TRBJ2-5
d_gene: .
CDR3aa: CASSFGSSGQETQYF
CDR3nt: TGTGCCAGCAGTTTCGGCAGTTCGGGCCAAGAGACCCAGTACTTC

len: 16
abundance: few
v_gene: TRBV12-3/TRBV12-4
j_gene: TRBJ2-1
d_gene: TRBD1
CDR3aa: CASSGTGPSSYNEQFF
CDR3nt: TGTGCCAGCAGTGGGACAGGGCCCAGCTCCTACAATGAGCAGTTCTTC

len: 13
abundance: few
v_gene: TRBV6-1
j_gene: TRBJ2-7
d_gene: .
CDR3aa: CASSLRGSGEQYF
CDR3nt: TGTGCCAGCAGTCTCAGGGGATCGGGCGAGCAGTACTTC

len: 15
abundance: .
v_gene: TRBV24-1
j_gene: TRBJ2-3
d_gene: .
CDR3aa: CATSSSDISTDTQYF
CDR3nt: TGTGCCACCAGCTCCTCGGACATTAGCACAGATACGCAGTATTTT

len: 15
abundance: many
v_gene: TRBV11-2
j_gene: TRBJ2-7
d_gene: .
CDR3aa: CASSFYSGPTYEQYF
CDR3nt: TGTGCCAGCAGCTTCTACAGTGGTCCCACCTACGAGCAGTACTTC

len: 15
abundance: few
v_gene: TRBV7-2
j_gene: TRBJ2-5
d_gene: TRBD1
CDR3aa: CASSLASTGVETQYF
CDR3nt: TGTGCCAGCAGCTTAGCCTCGACAGGGGTCGAGACCCAGTACTTC

len: 16
abundance: .
v_gene: TRBV27
j_gene: TRBJ2-1
d_gene: TRBD2
CDR3aa: CASSAEWTSGYNEQFF
CDR3nt: TGTGCCAGCAGTGCGGAATGGACTAGCGGATACAATGAGCAGTTCTTC

len: 12
abundance: .
v_gene: TRBV29-1
j_gene: TRBJ1-2
d_gene: .
CDR3aa: CSVEDTVEGYTF
CDR3nt: TGCAGCGTTGAAGACACAGTGGAGGGCTACACCTTC

len: 13
abundance: few
v_gene: TRBV29-1
j_gene: TRBJ1-2
d_gene: TRBD1
CDR3aa: CSVEGTGDYGYTF
CDR3nt: TGCAGCGTTGAAGGGACAGGGGACTATGGCTACACCTTC

len: 15
abundance: few
v_gene: TRBV7-8
j_gene: TRBJ2-5
d_gene: .
CDR3aa: CASSLVPLPRETQYF
CDR3nt: TGTGCCAGCAGCTTAGTGCCGCTTCCGAGGGAGACCCAGTACTTC

len: 15
abundance: many
v_gene: TRBV15
j_gene: TRBJ2-1
d_gene: TRBD2
CDR3aa: CATSRGGGSYNEQFF
CDR3nt: TGTGCCACCAGCAGAGGGGGGGGATCCTACAATGAGCAGTTCTTC

len: 13
abundance: many
v_gene: TRBV5-1
j_gene: TRBJ2-1
d_gene: .
CDR3aa: CASSLDGWNEQFF
CDR3nt: TGCGCCAGCAGCTTGGACGGGTGGAATGAGCAGTTCTTC

len: 14
abundance: .
v_gene: TRBV29-1
j_gene: TRBJ2-2
d_gene: TRBD1
CDR3aa: CSVPGQGALGELFF
CDR3nt: TGCAGCGTCCCGGGACAGGGGGCCCTCGGGGAGCTGTTTTTT

len: 12
abundance: many
v_gene: TRBV18
j_gene: TRBJ2-2
d_gene: .
CDR3aa: CASSHSTGELFF
CDR3nt: TGTGCCAGCTCACACAGCACCGGGGAGCTGTTTTTT

len: 14
abundance: .
v_gene: TRBV20-1
j_gene: TRBJ2-7
d_gene: TRBD1
CDR3aa: CSAIPDRRSYEQYF
CDR3nt: TGCAGTGCCATCCCGGACAGGCGATCCTACGAGCAGTACTTC

len: 14
abundance: few
v_gene: TRBV12-3/TRBV12-4
j_gene: TRBJ1-4
d_gene: .
CDR3aa: CASGQGHSNEKLFF
CDR3nt: TGTGCCAGCGGGCAAGGTCACTCGAATGAAAAACTGTTTTTT

len: 12
abundance: few
v_gene: TRBV2
j_gene: TRBJ2-7
d_gene: .
CDR3aa: CASGTFVYEQYF
CDR3nt: TGTGCCAGCGGGACATTTGTCTACGAGCAGTACTTC

len: 16
abundance: few
v_gene: TRBV7-2
j_gene: TRBJ2-4
d_gene: TRBD2
CDR3aa: CASSFTSGRAKNIQYF
CDR3nt: TGTGCCAGCAGCTTTACTAGCGGGAGAGCCAAAAACATTCAGTACTTC

len: 16
abundance: many
v_gene: TRBV7-3
j_gene: TRBJ2-3
d_gene: TRBD2
CDR3aa: CASSPGTSGGADTQYF
CDR3nt: TGTGCCAGCAGCCCCGGGACTAGCGGGGGGGCAGATACGCAGTATTTT

len: 18
abundance: few
v_gene: TRBV10-3
j_gene: TRBJ2-3
d_gene: .
CDR3aa: CAISESKGRYQPTDTQYF
CDR3nt: TGTGCCATCAGTGAGTCTAAGGGCCGCTACCAACCCACAGATACGCAGTATTTT

len: 13
abundance: .
v_gene: TRBV16
j_gene: TRBJ1-2
d_gene: .
CDR3aa: CASSRPGSEGYTF
CDR3nt: TGTGCCAGCAGCCGCCCAGGATCCGAAGGCTACACCTTC

len: 13
abundance: few
v_gene: TRBV3-1
j_gene: TRBJ1-1
d_gene: .
CDR3aa: CASSQVSIAEAFF
CDR3nt: TGTGCCAGCAGCCAGGTATCAATCGCTGAAGCTTTCTTT

len: 13
abundance: .
v_gene: TRBV15
j_gene: TRBJ2-5
d_gene: .
CDR3aa: CATSIVNLETQYF
CDR3nt: TGTGCCACCAGCATAGTTAATCTGGAGACCCAGTACTTC

len: 14
abundance: many
v_gene: TRBV7-2
j_gene: TRBJ2-5
d_gene: TRBD2
CDR3aa: CASIGQRDPETQYF
CDR3nt: TGTGCCAGCATTGGTCAGCGGGACCCAGAGACCCAGTACTTC

len: 17
abundance: .
v_gene: TRBV6-1
j_gene: TRBJ2-1
d_gene: TRBD1
CDR3aa: CASGGLRGTGLENEQFF
CDR3nt: TGTGCCAGCGGGGGTCTCCGGGGGACAGGATTGGAGAATGAGCAGTTCTTC

len: 15
abundance: few
v_gene: TRBV7-2
j_gene: TRBJ2-7
d_gene: .
CDR3aa: CASSLYRGTTYEQYF
CDR3nt: TGTGCCAGCAGCTTATATCGGGGGACGACCTACGAGCAGTACTTC

len: 16
abundance: .
v_gene: TRBV5-1
j_gene: TRBJ2-2
d_gene: TRBD1
CDR3aa: CASSTQGAWGTGELFF
CDR3nt: TGCGCCAGCAGCACACAGGGGGCTTGGGGGACCGGGGAGCTGTTTTTT

len: 14
abundance: many
v_gene: TRBV20-1
j_gene: TRBJ1-5
d_gene: .
CDR3aa: CSAATANSNQPQHF
CDR3nt: TGCAGTGCAGCGACAGCGAATAGCAATCAGCCCCAGCATTTT